The 15 T cell receptor beta chains reported below all come from one sample, sequenced in a study of T cells after somatic rescue of genetic block. TCRdb's table, derived via immunoSEQ multiplex PCR, lists solely in-frame clones and lacks some. The repertoire holds approximately 78,000 clones, under 95% seen once, with about 3% in the top ten. Sequenced material: peripheral blood mononuclear cells (PBMCs). The receptors shown here come from a man under 40.

This chain connects TRBV5-1 to TRBJ2-1; 14 bases line up with TRBD2. This CDR3 spans 18 amino acids. The trim removed 4 bases at V and 0 bases at J, leaving 6 bases unmatched. Germline values: CDR1 SGHRS, CDR2 YFSETQ. The CDR3 region is CASSRGLAGVDSYNEQFF. CDR3 nucleotide sequence: TGCGCCAGCAGCCGGGGACTAGCGGGGGTGGACTCCTACAATGAGCAGTTCTTC.

The chain has TRBV6-5 and TRBJ2-7, with 10 bases that match TRBD1. Germline V gene lookup returns CDR1 MNHEY and CDR2 SVGAGI. The ends lost 8 bases at V and 4 bases at J; junction bases unmatched: 11. The CDR3 is 15 amino acids. The CDR3 DNA sequence: TGTGCCAGCCGATGGAGGGACAGGGGAAATTACGAGCAGTACTTC. Encoded protein: CASRWRDRGNYEQYF.

The J gene is TRBJ2-5, the V gene TRBV15; 13 positions match TRBD2. The J call may be incorrect, as the DNA end agrees better with TRBJ2-7. The CDR3 runs 17 residues. The germline gives CDR1 LNHNV, CDR2 YYDKDF (reference sequence). Here the CDR3 reads CATSRGIGLAGVSEQYF. The CDR3 DNA is TGTGCCACCAGCAGAGGAATAGGACTAGCGGGAGTTAGCGAGCAGTACTTC.

The chain employs TRBV7-9 and TRBJ1-5; 7 bases fit TRBD1. CDR1 and CDR2 from the germline V gene are SEHNR and FQNEAQ (reference sequence). The CDR3 loop spans 14 amino acids. V was clipped by 4 bases and J by 1 base; unmatched bases: 1. CDR3: CASSSTGSNQPQHF. The DNA of the CDR3 is TGTGCCAGCAGCTCGACAGGGAGCAATCAGCCCCAGCATTTT.

The V call is TRBV5-5, the J call TRBJ2-7; TRBD2 matches at 9 bases. Germline CDR1 is SGHKS and CDR2 is YYEKEE (reference sequence). The CDR3 is 15 residues long. J lost 6 bases, V lost 3 bases, and 10 bases had no gene match. CDR3 residues: CASSSPHRGRGEQYF. The DNA for the CDR3 is TGTGCCAGCAGCTCTCCCCACCGCGGGAGGGGCGAGCAGTACTTC. Full variable domain (outside the CDR3, taken from reference TRBV5-5 and TRBJ2-7): DAGVTQSPTHLIKTRGQQVTLRCSPISGHKSVSWYQQVLGQGPQFIFQYYEKEERGRGNFPDRFSARQFPNYSSELNVNALLLGDSALYLCASSSPHRGRGEQYFGPGTRLTVT.

V and J are TRBV6-5 and TRBJ2-2; TRBD1 aligns across 7 bases. Per germline, CDR1 MNHEY and CDR2 SVGAGI. Losses at the gene ends were 6 bases for V and 6 bases for J; bases not matched to a gene: 4. The CDR3 runs 13 residues. CDR3 residues: CASRVRGSGELFF. The CDR3 coding sequence is TGTGCCAGCAGAGTCAGGGGGTCCGGGGAGCTGTTTTTT.

The chain couples TRBV2 to TRBJ1-6; no firm D call. Germline assignment: CDR1 SNHLY and CDR2 FYNNEI. The CDR3 has 16 residues. V was cut by 6 bases and J by 7 bases, with 19 bases left in between. CDR3 residues: CASRYRAAATNSPLHF. CDR3 nucleotides: TGTGCCAGCAGATACAGAGCGGCAGCGACCAATTCACCCCTCCACTTT.

The rearrangement uses TRBV5-1 and TRBJ2-1; TRBD2 matches 14 bases. V gave up 4 bases and J gave up 11 bases; unmatched junction bases: 8. The CDR3 consists of 15 residues. Germline V lookup: CDR1 SGHRS, CDR2 YFSETQ. CDR3 sequence reads: CASSPGLAGVEKQFF. CDR3 nucleotide sequence: TGCGCCAGCAGCCCGGGACTAGCGGGGGTGGAGAAGCAGTTCTTC.

This clone was observed a single time. Other DNA sequences in this sample translate to the same CDR3. This chain links TRBV6-6 with TRBJ2-7; possibly TRBD1 or TRBD2 for D (5 bases each). The V and J ends lost 0 bases and 2 bases respectively, with 14 bases between them. The CDR3 loop spans 16 amino acids. Germline-derived CDR1 and CDR2 are MNHNY and SVGAGI (reference sequence). CDR3 in amino acids: CASSYSKGRPAYEQYF. In DNA form, the CDR3 reads TGTGCCAGCAGTTACTCTAAGGGACGGCCAGCCTACGAGCAGTACTTC.

V gene TRBV9 combines with J gene TRBJ2-7; no clear D. The CDR3 totals 14 residues. With 0 bases removed from V and 3 bases from J, the gap between germline ends came to 10 bases. Germline values: CDR1 SGDLS, CDR2 YYNGEE. CDR3: CASSVGSVSYEQYF. CDR3 nucleotides: TGTGCCAGCAGCGTAGGCTCGGTAAGCTACGAGCAGTACTTC.

J is TRBJ2-1 and V is TRBV4-1, with 7 bases aligning to TRBD2. Germline V CDR1 and CDR2: MGHRA, YSYEKL. This CDR3 spans 16 amino acids. Trimming cost V 4 bases and J 4 bases; bases outside gene matches: 10. CDR3 bases: TGCGCCAGCAGCCTCCGCCGGGGGGATAGATACAATGAGCAGTTCTTC. This translates into CASSLRRGDRYNEQFF.

V gene TRBV28 combines with J gene TRBJ2-1; D is possibly TRBD1 or TRBD2 (5 bases each). The CDR3 runs to 13 residues. V dropped 6 bases and J dropped 10 bases, with 16 bases sitting between them. Germline assignment: CDR1 MDHEN and CDR2 SYDVKM. The CDR3 nucleotides read TGTGCCAGCAGCTCCCTTGGGGGACGAGAGCAGTTCTTC. Translation gives CASSSLGGREQFF.

J is TRBJ2-1 and V is TRBV5-1, with TRBD1 identical over 7 bases. Losses at the gene ends were 4 bases for V and 13 bases for J; bases not matched to a gene: 5. Germline assignment: CDR1 SGHRS and CDR2 YFSETQ. CDR3 length equals 11 residues. CDR3: CASSPGQRQFF. The CDR3 region has the DNA TGCGCCAGCAGCCCGGGACAGAGACAGTTCTTC.

The gene calls are TRBV9 and TRBJ1-1; D is possibly TRBD1 (6 bases). The germline V and J ends were trimmed by 3 bases and 0 bases, with 18 bases remaining between them. CDR1 is SGDLS and CDR2 is YYNGEE in the germline V gene. The CDR3 is made up of 17 amino acids. The CDR3 loop is CASSASMAAGVNTEAFF. DNA for the CDR3: TGTGCCAGCAGCGCCTCGATGGCGGCAGGGGTGAACACTGAAGCTTTCTTT.

The genes are TRBV9 and TRBJ1-2; TRBD1 is a possible D gene (5 bases). The CDR3 extends over 15 amino acids. Trimming left V 0 bases short and J 3 bases short, with 12 bases between. The germline V gene encodes CDR1 SGDLS and CDR2 YYNGEE. CDR3: CASSVAPGRYYGYTF. Here the CDR3 DNA reads TGTGCCAGCAGCGTAGCCCCAGGGAGGTACTATGGCTACACCTTC.